The 9 T cell receptor beta chains below come from one sample, sequenced in a study of cytomegalovirus exposure and HLA in healthy donors. Primers: 60 Vbeta forward and 13 Jbeta reverse. Only in-frame clones appear in the TCRdb table, and some are missing; sequencing was by immunoSEQ multiplex PCR. The sample consists of about 110,000 clones, 71% of them appearing once. The sequenced sample was PBMCs. The receptors come from a female donor in good health and CMV-seronegative.

This rearrangement joins TRBV28 to TRBJ1-5; possibly TRBD1 for D (5 bases). Trimming cost V 2 bases and J 6 bases, with 14 bases left between them. This CDR3 comprises 15 residues. Germline loops: CDR1 MDHEN, CDR2 SYDVKM. CDR3 residues: CASSLMGGRGQPQHF. The CDR3 region has the DNA TGTGCCAGCAGTTTAATGGGGGGAAGGGGTCAGCCCCAGCATTTT.

The chain carries TRBV7-2 and TRBJ1-1; D is undetermined. The CDR3 spans 16 residues. The germline CDR1 and CDR2 sequences are SGHTA and FQGNSA. V gave up 3 bases and J gave up 1 base, with 15 bases separating them. As DNA, the CDR3 is TGTGCCAGCAGCTTCGCCACCTTTAGTGGGAACACTGAAGCTTTCTTT. Its protein is CASSFATFSGNTEAFF.

This chain links TRBV2 with TRBJ2-7; perhaps TRBD1 as D (6 bases). The CDR3 is made up of 13 amino acids. Germline-derived CDR1 and CDR2 are SNHLY and FYNNEI. V gave up 6 bases and J gave up 2 bases, with 11 bases separating them. Written as DNA, the CDR3 is TGTGCCAGCAGAGAGGGACACCCCTACGAGCAGTACTTC. Translated, it gives CASREGHPYEQYF.

J is TRBJ2-1 and V is TRBV7-2; weak D call: TRBD2 (5 bases). CDR3 size: 16 residues. Trimming left V 1 base short and J 3 bases short, with 13 bases between. Germline V gene lookup returns CDR1 SGHTA and CDR2 FQGNSA. CDR3 sequence reads: CASSLVRSGVYNEQFF. The CDR3 coding sequence is TGTGCCAGCAGCTTAGTTCGGTCCGGGGTCTACAATGAGCAGTTCTTC.

The rearrangement uses TRBV11-2 and TRBJ2-5, with D perhaps matching TRBD2 (6 bases). The germline CDR1 and CDR2 sequences are SGHAT and FQNNGV. The CDR3 has 13 residues. Trimming shortened V by 7 bases and J by 5 bases, and 14 bases separated the two germline ends. The CDR3 DNA reads as TGTGCCAGCACAATTGGGGGGTTGGAGACCCAGTACTTC. Residues: CASTIGGLETQYF. The full variable domain, its missing parts supplied by reference TRBV11-2 and TRBJ2-5, is EAGVAQSPRYKIIEKRQSVAFWCNPISGHATLYWYQQILGQGPKLLIQFQNNGVVDDSQLPKDRFSAERLKGVDSTLKIQPAKLEDSAVYLCASTIGGLETQYFGPGTRLLVL.

V usage is TRBV4-2 and J usage is TRBJ2-1; 11 nucleotides match TRBD2. Germline CDR1 LGHNA, CDR2 YNFKEQ. The CDR3 loop spans 17 amino acids. With V trimmed by 0 bases and J by 9 bases, 10 bases remained unmatched. CDR3 sequence (DNA): TGTGCCAGCAGCCAAGACTCCATCGGACTAGCGGGCTTTGAGCAGTTCTTC. It codes for CASSQDSIGLAGFEQFF.

This rearrangement joins TRBV2 to TRBJ2-5, with 7 bases fitting TRBD2. This CDR3 spans 14 amino acids. Germline CDR1 is SNHLY and CDR2 is FYNNEI. After removal of 6 bases from V and 5 bases from J, the junction contained 9 bases not matched to a gene. The CDR3 DNA sequence: TGTGCCAGCAGGGAGGGGAGGGGTTGGGAGACCCAGTACTTC. This encodes CASREGRGWETQYF.

The genes are TRBV7-3 and TRBJ2-2, with D maybe TRBD2 (6 bases). The CDR3 covers 18 residues. Trimming stripped 5 bases from V and 6 bases from J, with 25 bases between. Germline lookup yields CDR1 SGHTA and CDR2 FQGTGA. CDR3 in DNA: TGTGCCAGCAGCCCGACCGGGAGCTTTTTTTTTGAGGCCGGGGAGCTGTTTTTT. The encoded protein is CASSPTGSFFFEAGELFF.

The sample holds many counts of this clone. V is TRBV19 and J is TRBJ1-2; TRBD1 matches at 7 bases. This CDR3 is built from 15 residues. The germline V gene encodes CDR1 LNHDA and CDR2 SQIVND (reference sequence). J lost 7 bases, V lost 3 bases, and 11 bases had no gene match. CDR3 DNA: TGTGCCAGTAGTATTTCCCCCGACAGGGCATCTGGCTACACCTTC. As protein: CASSISPDRASGYTF.